This T cell receptor beta chain stems from a study of PD-1 blockade in classical Hodgkin lymphoma. Here immunoSEQ multiplex PCR was the method, and the copy in TCRdb shows in-frame clones only, minus some. The sample holds tens of thousands of clones, over 75% seen once. Every patient was affected by relapse after autologous stem cell transplantation, while exposure to brentuximab vedotin was not uniform. The CDR3 covers 18 residues. Unmatched junction bases numbered 7, after V lost 4 bases and J lost 0 bases. The germline gives CDR1 SGHKS, CDR2 YYEKEE (reference sequence). The clonotype originates from a human donor with classical Hodgkin lymphoma. The chain carries TRBV5-5 and TRBJ2-7; 16 bases agree with TRBD2. Specimen: peripheral blood mononuclear cells (PBMCs), collected at baseline. The CDR3 region is CASSAPGLAGGFSYEQYF. The DNA of the CDR3 is TGTGCCAGCAGCGCCCCGGGACTAGCGGGGGGGTTCTCCTACGAGCAGTACTTC.